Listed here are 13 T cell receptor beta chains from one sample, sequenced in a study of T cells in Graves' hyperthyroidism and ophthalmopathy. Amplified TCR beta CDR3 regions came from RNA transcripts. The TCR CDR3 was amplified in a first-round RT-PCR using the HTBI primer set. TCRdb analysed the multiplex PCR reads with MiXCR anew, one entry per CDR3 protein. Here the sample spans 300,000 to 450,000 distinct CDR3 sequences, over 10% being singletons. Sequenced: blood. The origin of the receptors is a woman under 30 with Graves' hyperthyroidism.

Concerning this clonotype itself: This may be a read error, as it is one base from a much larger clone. In DNA form, the CDR3 reads TGTGCCAGCAGTTCCGGGACGCCGAGCTCCTACGAGCAGTACTTC. Its protein product is CASSSGTPSSYEQYF. The chain joins TRBV6-1 to TRBJ2-7; D possibly matches TRBD1 or TRBD2 (5 bases each). With 5 bases removed from V and 0 bases from J, the gap between germline ends came to 14 bases. The length of the CDR3 is 15 residues. Germline assignment: CDR1 MNHNS and CDR2 SASEGT.

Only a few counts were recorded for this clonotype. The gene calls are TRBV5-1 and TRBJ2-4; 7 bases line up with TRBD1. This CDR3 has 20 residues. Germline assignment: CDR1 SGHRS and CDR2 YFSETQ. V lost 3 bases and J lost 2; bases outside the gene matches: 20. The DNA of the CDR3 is TGCGCCAGCAGCTCCCTAAACTCAGAGGGACAGCCGCGATCCAAAAACATTCAGTACTTC. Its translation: CASSSLNSEGQPRSKNIQYF.

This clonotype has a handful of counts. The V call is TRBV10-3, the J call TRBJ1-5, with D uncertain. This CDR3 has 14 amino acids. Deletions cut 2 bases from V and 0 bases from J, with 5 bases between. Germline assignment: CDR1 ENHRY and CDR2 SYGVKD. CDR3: CAISERDSNQPQHF. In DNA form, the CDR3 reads TGTGCCATCAGTGAGCGAGATAGCAATCAGCCCCAGCATTTT.

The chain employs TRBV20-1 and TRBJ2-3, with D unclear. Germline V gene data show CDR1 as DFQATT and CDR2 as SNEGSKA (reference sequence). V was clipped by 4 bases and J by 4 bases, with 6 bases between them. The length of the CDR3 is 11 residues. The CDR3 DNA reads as TGCAGTGCTACCCGCTCAGATACGCAGTATTTT. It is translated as CSATRSDTQYF.

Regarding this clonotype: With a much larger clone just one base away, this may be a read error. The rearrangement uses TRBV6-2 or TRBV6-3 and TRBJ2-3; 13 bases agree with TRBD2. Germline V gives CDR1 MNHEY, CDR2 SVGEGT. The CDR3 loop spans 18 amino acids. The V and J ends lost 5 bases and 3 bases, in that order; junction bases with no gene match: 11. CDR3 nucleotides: TGTGCCAGCAGTAAAGAGGGACTAGCGGGATGGAGGACAGATACGCAGTATTTT. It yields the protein CASSKEGLAGWRTDTQYF.

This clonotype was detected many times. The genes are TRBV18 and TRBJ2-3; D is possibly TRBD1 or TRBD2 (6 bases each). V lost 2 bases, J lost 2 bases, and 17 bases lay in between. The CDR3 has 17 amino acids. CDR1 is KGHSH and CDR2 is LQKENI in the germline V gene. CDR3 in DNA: TGTGCCAGCTCACCATCGGGGGCCGGTCCCATCACAGATACGCAGTATTTT. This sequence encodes CASSPSGAGPITDTQYF.

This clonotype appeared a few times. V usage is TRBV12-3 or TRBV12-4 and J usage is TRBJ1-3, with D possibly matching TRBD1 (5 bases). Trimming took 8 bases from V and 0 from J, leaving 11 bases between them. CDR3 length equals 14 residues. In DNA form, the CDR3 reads TGTGCCAGCCAACGGGGGAGCTCTGGAAACACCATATATTTT. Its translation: CASQRGSSGNTIYF.

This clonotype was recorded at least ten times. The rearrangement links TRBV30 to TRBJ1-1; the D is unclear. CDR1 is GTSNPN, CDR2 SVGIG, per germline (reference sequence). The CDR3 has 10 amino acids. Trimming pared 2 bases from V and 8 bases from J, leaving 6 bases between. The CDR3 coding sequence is TGTGCCTGGAGTCATGTCGAAGCTTTCTTT. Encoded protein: CAWSHVEAFF.

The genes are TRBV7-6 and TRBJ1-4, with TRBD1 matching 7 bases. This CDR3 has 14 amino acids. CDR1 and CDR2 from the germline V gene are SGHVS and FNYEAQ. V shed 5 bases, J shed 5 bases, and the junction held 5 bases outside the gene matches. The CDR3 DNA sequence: TGTGCCAGCAGCCGGGGACAGAGAAATGAAAAACTGTTTTTT. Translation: CASSRGQRNEKLFF. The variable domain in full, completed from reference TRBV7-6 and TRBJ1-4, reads GAGVSQSPRYKVTKRGQDVALRCDPISGHVSLYWYRQALGQGPEFLTYFNYEAQQDKSGLPNDRFSAERPEGSISTLTIQRTEQRDSAMYRCASSRGQRNEKLFFGSGTQLSVL.

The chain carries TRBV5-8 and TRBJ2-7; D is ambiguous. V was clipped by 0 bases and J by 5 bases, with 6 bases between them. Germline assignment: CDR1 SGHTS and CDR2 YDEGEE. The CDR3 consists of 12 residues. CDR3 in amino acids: CASSLVTNEQYF. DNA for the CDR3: TGTGCCAGCAGCTTGGTTACGAACGAGCAGTACTTC.

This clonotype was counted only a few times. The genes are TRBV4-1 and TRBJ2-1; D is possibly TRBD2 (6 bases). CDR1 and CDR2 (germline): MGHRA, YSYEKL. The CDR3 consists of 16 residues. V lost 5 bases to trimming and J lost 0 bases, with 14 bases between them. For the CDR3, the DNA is TGCGCCAGCAGCTTTCGCCCCGGGAGCTCCTACAATGAGCAGTTCTTC. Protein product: CASSFRPGSSYNEQFF.

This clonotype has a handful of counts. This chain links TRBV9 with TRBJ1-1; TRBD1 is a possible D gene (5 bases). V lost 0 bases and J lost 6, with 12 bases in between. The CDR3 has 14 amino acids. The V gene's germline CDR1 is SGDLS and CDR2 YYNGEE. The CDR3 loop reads CASSVVGQGSEAFF. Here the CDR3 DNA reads TGTGCCAGCAGCGTAGTCGGCCAGGGTTCTGAAGCTTTCTTT.

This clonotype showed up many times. Here the CDR3 reads CASSYYRGPPNTEAFF. The CDR3 DNA reads TGTGCCAGCAGCTACTACAGGGGTCCGCCAAACACTGAAGCTTTCTTT. V gene TRBV11-2 combines with J gene TRBJ1-1; 7 bases line up with TRBD1. The CDR3 consists of 16 residues. Germline values: CDR1 SGHAT, CDR2 FQNNGV. J gave up 2 bases and V 4 bases, and 10 bases lay outside the gene matches.